A single sample gave rise to the 15 T cell receptor beta chains below, sequenced in a study of T-cell reconstitution after alpha-beta-depleted transplantation in children. Unique molecular identifiers were incorporated during preparation of the TCRbeta library. MiXCR, run by TCRdb on the PCR reads, gives a single entry per CDR3 protein. This table has tens of thousands of distinct CDR3 sequences, about 6.3% appearing once. Specimen: PBMCs, mostly from graft donor cells, collected 180 days after TCRalphabeta/CD19-depleted stem cell transplant. The receptor set was obtained from a male patient aged 5 to 17 who had a stem cell transplant for acute myeloid leukemia, so the T cells may come from the graft donor.

This clonotype was observed many times. The chain links TRBV7-3 to TRBJ2-2; D unresolved. In germline, CDR1 is SGHTA, CDR2 FQGTGA. The CDR3 has 16 residues. Trimming took 6 bases from V and 0 from J, leaving 14 bases between them. DNA of the CDR3: TGTGCCAGCAGTGTAATGTCGGTGTCGAACACCGGGGAGCTGTTTTTT. Its translation: CASSVMSVSNTGELFF.

This clonotype was seen ten or more times. The chain is built from TRBV2 and TRBJ1-4, with 7 bases aligning to TRBD1. The V gene's germline CDR1 is SNHLY and CDR2 FYNNEI. V shed 4 bases, J shed 5 bases, and the junction held 7 bases outside the gene matches. The CDR3 consists of 15 residues. The CDR3 nucleotides are TGTGCCAGCAGTGTAGCCGGGACAGAGAATGAAAAACTGTTTTTT. Protein product: CASSVAGTENEKLFF.

There are many counts of this clonotype. V gene TRBV27 combines with J gene TRBJ1-1, with 10 nucleotides matching TRBD1. Germline V gene lookup returns CDR1 MNHEY and CDR2 SMNVEV (reference sequence). The CDR3 extends over 15 amino acids. V lost 5 bases, J lost 4 bases, and 7 bases stayed unmatched. CDR3 sequence (DNA): TGTGCCAGCAGTACTCCGGGACAGGGGTCCACTGAAGCTTTCTTT. Protein: CASSTPGQGSTEAFF.

The table lists this clonotype with many counts. V usage is TRBV12-3 or TRBV12-4 and J usage is TRBJ2-1; D is unresolved. Trimming took 2 bases from V and 6 from J, leaving 14 bases between them. There are 15 residues in the CDR3. The CDR3 DNA reads as TGTGCCAGCAGTTTAACGCCGGGTATCCCCAATGAGCAGTTCTTC. Amino acid sequence: CASSLTPGIPNEQFF.

This clonotype appeared a few times. The chain carries TRBV20-1 and TRBJ2-5, with 8 bases matching TRBD1. With 6 bases clipped from V and 4 bases from J, the junction kept 10 bases outside the gene matches. CDR3 size: 14 residues. Germline CDR1 DFQATT, CDR2 SNEGSKA (reference sequence). In nucleotides, the CDR3 is TGCAGTGCCCCCTCAGGGGGCGCTGGAGAGACCCAGTACTTC. This encodes CSAPSGGAGETQYF.

At least ten counts were recorded for this clonotype. The chain carries TRBV20-1 and TRBJ1-2, with TRBD1 matching 7 bases. CDR1 is DFQATT and CDR2 is SNEGSKA in the germline V gene (reference sequence). CDR3 length equals 11 residues. The ends lost 2 bases at V and 7 bases at J; junction bases unmatched: 1. The CDR3 is CSARHRGGYTF. CDR3 nucleotides: TGCAGTGCTAGACACAGGGGTGGCTACACCTTC.

This clonotype was observed many times. The gene calls are TRBV7-2 and TRBJ2-3, with 7 bases matching TRBD2. From germline, CDR1 is SGHTA and CDR2 FQGNSA. The CDR3 length is 15 residues. The J segment lost 2 bases and the V segment lost 4 bases, leaving 6 bases of the junction unmatched. DNA for the CDR3: TGTGCCAGCAGCTCCCTGGGGGGGTACACAGATACGCAGTATTTT. Protein sequence: CASSSLGGYTDTQYF.

This clonotype was detected ten times or more. The V gene is TRBV27, the J gene TRBJ2-3, with D perhaps TRBD2 (5 bases). CDR1 MNHEY and CDR2 SMNVEV come from the germline V gene (reference sequence). Trimming removed 4 bases at V and 3 bases at J, with 20 bases between. The CDR3 has 17 amino acids. CDR3 in DNA: TGTGCCAGCAGTTCCCTGGGCCGGGTCACGGGGACAGATACGCAGTATTTT. This translates into CASSSLGRVTGTDTQYF.

This clonotype has a count of ten or more. The V and J genes are TRBV10-1 and TRBJ1-1; TRBD1 matches at 7 bases. The CDR3 spans 15 residues. The J segment lost 5 bases and the V segment lost 4 bases, leaving 10 bases of the junction unmatched. Germline V gene data show CDR1 as WNHNN and CDR2 as SYGVQD (reference sequence). The CDR3 loop is CASSVGEQGRTEAFF. DNA of the CDR3: TGCGCCAGCAGTGTTGGGGAACAGGGGCGGACTGAAGCTTTCTTT.

This clonotype has ten or more counts. The J gene is TRBJ1-2, the V gene TRBV11-2, with 7 bases aligning to TRBD1. Losses at the gene ends were 7 bases for V and 7 bases for J; bases not matched to a gene: 12. Per germline, CDR1 SGHAT and CDR2 FQNNGV. The CDR3 loop spans 14 amino acids. The CDR3 protein is CASKSPDRAGGYTF. Here the CDR3 DNA reads TGTGCCAGCAAAAGCCCCGACAGGGCCGGTGGCTACACCTTC.

Ten or more counts support this clonotype. The chain has TRBV12-3 or TRBV12-4 and TRBJ2-3, with D hard to call. This CDR3 region has 15 residues. The V end was cut by 2 bases, the J end by 1 base, with 10 bases between. CDR3 coding DNA: TGTGCCAGCAGTTTACATGGGGTGGGCACAGATACGCAGTATTTT. This gives the protein CASSLHGVGTDTQYF.

For this clonotype: A much larger clone differs by one base, so this may be a read error. V is TRBV12-3 or TRBV12-4 and J is TRBJ2-3; 9 bases match TRBD1. The CDR3 loop spans 19 amino acids. As DNA, the CDR3 is TGTGCCTGCAGTTTTTCCGTCGTTGGGACAGGGAAAGGAGCAGATACGCAGTATTTT. Its translation: CACSFSVVGTGKGADTQYF.

The sample holds many counts of this clonotype. The chain is built from TRBV6-1 and TRBJ2-5, with a possible D match to TRBD1 (6 bases). There are 12 residues in the CDR3. Germline CDR1 MNHNS, CDR2 SASEGT. V lost 7 bases and J 3 bases, leaving 9 bases between the germline ends. The CDR3 nucleotides read TGTGCCAGCACCAGACAGGAAGAGACCCAGTACTTC. Protein product: CASTRQEETQYF.

In its sample, this clonotype was seen many times. Possible read error: a much larger clone is one base away. V usage is TRBV7-2 and J usage is TRBJ2-1; 12 nucleotides align to TRBD2. The CDR3 contains 16 residues. Trimming cost V 1 base and J 8 bases; bases outside gene matches: 6. The germline gives CDR1 SGHTA, CDR2 FQGNSA. CDR3 sequence: CASSLDLAGGRDEQFF. The CDR3 DNA follows: TGTGCCAGCAGCTTAGACCTAGCGGGAGGGCGAGATGAGCAGTTCTTC.

This clonotype occurred many times. The CDR3 loop is CASSSLDIPHNYGYTF. CDR3 sequence (DNA): TGTGCCAGCAGCTCTCTCGACATCCCGCATAACTATGGCTACACCTTC. The chain is built from TRBV7-9 and TRBJ1-2, with no clear D. The germline V gene has CDR1 SEHNR and CDR2 FQNEAQ (reference sequence). The CDR3 contains 16 residues. Trimming pared 4 bases from V and 1 base from J, leaving 16 bases between. Full variable domain (outside the CDR3, taken from reference TRBV7-9 and TRBJ1-2): DTGVSQNPRHKITKRGQNVTFRCDPISEHNRLYWYRQTLGQGPEFLTYFQNEAQLEKSRLLSDRFSAERPKGSFSTLEIQRTEQGDSAMYLCASSSLDIPHNYGYTFGSGTRLTVV.